This entry lists 13 T cell receptor beta chains sequenced from one sample in a study of T-cell memory formation after mild COVID-19. TCRdb re-derived calls from the 5' RACE reads in MiXCR, one entry per CDR3 protein. Found here are around 180,000 distinct CDR3 sequences, approximately 17% of them singletons; the top ten hold approximately 4%. Sequenced: PBMCs or a T cell subset sorted from them (not recorded which). The source of these receptors is a man aged 18 to 29 who had mild COVID-19 (a few samples of this study predate the infection). Cell type and time point are not known.

The table lists this clonotype with a few counts. The chain links TRBV18 to TRBJ2-1; the match to TRBD1 covers 9 bases. J was trimmed by 7 bases and V by 3 bases; bases with no gene match: 1. The CDR3 sequence is 13 residues long. Germline V gives CDR1 KGHSH, CDR2 LQKENI. In DNA, the CDR3 is TGTGCCAGCTCACCCGGGACAGGGAATGAGCAGTTCTTC. Residues: CASSPGTGNEQFF.

V gene TRBV7-2 combines with J gene TRBJ1-2; D unresolved. The V end lost 1 base, the J end lost 1 base, and 7 bases lay between the germline ends. Germline-derived CDR1 and CDR2 are SGHTA and FQGNSA. CDR3 size: 14 residues. This chain's CDR3 is CASSLGVRNYGYTF. The DNA of the CDR3 is TGTGCCAGCAGCTTAGGCGTCCGTAACTATGGCTACACCTTC.

This clonotype was detected ten times or more. The chain carries TRBV12-3 or TRBV12-4 and TRBJ1-4; TRBD1 might be the D (6 bases). Between the trimmed V and J ends, which lost 6 bases and 8 bases, there was a span of 19 bases. The CDR3 runs to 15 residues. The CDR3 loop reads CASRAAGQGWEKLFF. In DNA, the CDR3 is TGTGCCAGCAGAGCCGCGGGGCAGGGGTGGGAAAAACTGTTTTTT.

The chain joins TRBV20-1 to TRBJ2-7, with D uncertain. CDR1 and CDR2 from the germline V gene are DFQATT and SNEGSKA (reference sequence). V was pared by 0 bases and J by 7 bases, with 13 bases between. This CDR3 spans 13 amino acids. The DNA of the CDR3 is TGCAGTGCTAGAGATGGGCAGTCCTCAGAGCAGTACTTC. This sequence encodes CSARDGQSSEQYF.

The genes are TRBV7-3 and TRBJ2-2; D not certain. V was pared by 4 bases and J by 7 bases, with 10 bases between. Germline lookup yields CDR1 SGHTA and CDR2 FQGTGA. This CDR3 contains 13 residues. CDR3 amino acids: CASSSYDLGELFF. The CDR3 DNA is TGTGCCAGCAGCTCCTATGATCTCGGGGAGCTGTTTTTT.

This chain connects TRBV11-2 to TRBJ2-1; D remains ambiguous. The CDR3 runs to 15 residues. In germline, CDR1 is SGHAT, CDR2 FQNNGV. V gave up 0 bases and J gave up 0 bases, with 6 bases separating them. For the CDR3, the DNA is TGTGCCAGCAGCTTAGATATTGGCTCCTACAATGAGCAGTTCTTC. Protein: CASSLDIGSYNEQFF.

The table lists this clonotype with a count of one. The chain joins TRBV7-2 to TRBJ2-5, with D unclear. The CDR3 is 13 residues long. Per the germline V gene, CDR1 is SGHTA and CDR2 is FQGNSA. V was clipped by 5 bases and J by 0 bases, with 7 bases between them. The CDR3 protein is CASSRRDQETQYF. CDR3 DNA: TGTGCCAGCAGCCGACGGGACCAAGAGACCCAGTACTTC.

The CDR3 loop is CASSPTGRGNTIYF. In nucleotides, the CDR3 is TGTGCCAGCAGCCCGACCGGACGCGGGAACACCATATATTTT. V and J are TRBV7-2 and TRBJ1-3; D ambiguous. The V gene lost 5 bases and the J gene lost 7 bases, with 15 bases spanning the gap. Germline loops: CDR1 SGHTA, CDR2 FQGNSA. The CDR3 is 14 amino acids. Together with reference TRBV7-2 and TRBJ1-3, the CDR3 gives the full variable domain: GAGVSQSPSNKVTEKGKDVELRCDPISGHTALYWYRQSLGQGLEFLIYFQGNSAPDKSGLPSDRFSAERTGGSVSTLTIQRTQQEDSAVYLCASSPTGRGNTIYFGEGSWLTVV.

V usage is TRBV7-2 and J usage is TRBJ1-3; no firm D call. CDR3 size: 13 residues. Germline V CDR1 and CDR2: SGHTA, FQGNSA. With 0 bases removed from V and 9 bases from J, the gap between germline ends came to 9 bases. The chain's CDR3 is CASSLAASGTIYF. In nucleotides, the CDR3 is TGTGCCAGCAGCTTAGCCGCCTCGGGCACCATATATTTT.

The chain is built from TRBV5-1 and TRBJ2-5; TRBD2 agrees at 8 bases. Per the germline V gene, CDR1 is SGHRS and CDR2 is YFSETQ. CDR3 size: 17 residues. The V and J ends lost 0 bases and 1 base, in that order; junction bases with no gene match: 8. The CDR3 DNA reads TGCGCCAGCAGCTTGGTCCCAGCGGGGGCCTCCCAAGAGACCCAGTACTTC. It translates to CASSLVPAGASQETQYF.

This clonotype came up a few times. The chain couples TRBV6-6 to TRBJ1-1; 8 bases align to TRBD1. Germline V gene lookup returns CDR1 MNHNY and CDR2 SVGAGI (reference sequence). The CDR3 covers 14 residues. V dropped 4 bases and J dropped 1; count of bases not matched to a gene: 2. The CDR3 loop is CASSWTGRNTEAFF. The CDR3 nucleotides are TGTGCCAGCAGTTGGACAGGGAGGAACACTGAAGCTTTCTTT.

This chain connects TRBV7-2 to TRBJ2-3; 8 nucleotides align to TRBD1. The junction had 12 bases not matched to a gene; V was cut back by 3 bases and J by 7 bases. The CDR3 extends over 16 amino acids. CDR1 and CDR2 (germline): SGHTA, FQGNSA. The CDR3 reads CASSFGPGQAGNTQYF. The CDR3, as DNA: TGTGCCAGCAGCTTTGGTCCGGGACAGGCCGGTAATACGCAGTATTTT.

V is TRBV18 and J is TRBJ2-1, with TRBD1 as a possible D gene (5 bases). This CDR3 contains 11 residues. Germline V CDR1 and CDR2: KGHSH, LQKENI. Trimming stripped 5 bases from V and 8 bases from J, with 7 bases between. The CDR3 DNA reads TGTGCCAGCTCAAAAGGGGATGAGCAGTTCTTC. This gives the protein CASSKGDEQFF.